The clone carrying this T cell receptor (beta chain) was observed a single time. The same CDR3 can be traced to other DNA sequences in this sample. This entry belongs to a study of cytomegalovirus exposure and HLA in healthy donors. PCR involved 60 Vbeta and 13 Jbeta primers. Some clones are missing from TCRdb's copy, which holds only in-frame ones; the method was immunoSEQ multiplex PCR. The repertoire holds more than 140,000 clones, with approximately 80% as singletons. The germline CDR1 and CDR2 sequences are ENHRY and SYGVKD. This CDR3 has 14 residues. J was trimmed by 2 bases and V by 3 bases; bases with no gene match: 4.

This sequence originates from a man younger than 45 in good health and CMV-seropositive. The sequenced sample was PBMCs. The gene calls are TRBV10-3 and TRBJ2-7; 7 positions match TRBD1. The CDR3: CAISEGDSTYEQYF. In DNA form, the CDR3 reads TGTGCCATCAGTGAAGGGGACAGCACCTACGAGCAGTACTTC.